This T cell receptor beta chain was identified during a study of T cell responses to AZD1222 COVID-19 vaccine. J lost 1 base, V lost 4 bases, and 5 bases had no gene match. The CDR3 covers 16 residues. Looked up from germline, CDR1 is KGHDR and CDR2 is SFDVKD. Both about-4-week and about-12-week second-dose recipients were combined. Repertoires were generated with immunoSEQ multiplex PCR, while TCRdb's copy carries only in-frame clones and drops some. The repertoire holds 110,000 to 150,000 clones, with 80% to 95% as singletons. This clone occurred once. The sequence derives from an adult who received the AZD1222 COVID-19 vaccine. The chain recombines TRBV24-1 with TRBJ1-5; 8 nucleotides align to TRBD1. The material was peripheral blood, obtained 28 days after the second AZD1222 dose. CDR3 loop: CATSETGTGSNQPQHF. DNA for the CDR3: TGTGCCACCAGTGAGACCGGGACAGGCAGCAATCAGCCCCAGCATTTT.